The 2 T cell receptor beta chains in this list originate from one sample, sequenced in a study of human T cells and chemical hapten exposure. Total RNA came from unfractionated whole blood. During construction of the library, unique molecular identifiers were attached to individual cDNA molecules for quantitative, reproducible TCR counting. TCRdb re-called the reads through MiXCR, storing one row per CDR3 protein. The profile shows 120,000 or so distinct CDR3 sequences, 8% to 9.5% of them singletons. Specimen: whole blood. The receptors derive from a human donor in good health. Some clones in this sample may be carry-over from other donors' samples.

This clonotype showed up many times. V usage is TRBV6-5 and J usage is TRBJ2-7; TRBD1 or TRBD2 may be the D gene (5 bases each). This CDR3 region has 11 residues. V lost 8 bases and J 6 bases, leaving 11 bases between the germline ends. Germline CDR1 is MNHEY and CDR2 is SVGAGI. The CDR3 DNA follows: TGTGCCAGCGGGACCCCCGGCGAGCAGTACTTC. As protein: CASGTPGEQYF.

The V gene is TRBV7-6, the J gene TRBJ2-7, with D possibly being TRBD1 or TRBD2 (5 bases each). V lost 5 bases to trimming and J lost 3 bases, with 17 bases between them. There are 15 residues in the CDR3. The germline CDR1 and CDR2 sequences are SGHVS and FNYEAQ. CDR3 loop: CASSRGQGRGYEQYF. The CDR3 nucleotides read TGTGCCAGCAGCCGCGGGCAGGGACGGGGCTACGAGCAGTACTTC.